This T cell receptor (beta chain) was recorded in a study of blood T cell repertoires in COVID-19. Overall study: Samples came from the United States, Italy and Spain, spanning acute and convalescent COVID-19. PBMCs, B-cell-depleted T cells, or T cells were the source of the cDNA or gDNA that made up the material.

Libraries were prepared by immunoSEQ multiplex PCR; TCRdb keeps only in-frame clonotypes and omits some of them. This sample has about 480,000 clones, with roughly 88% found just once. The CDR3 extends over 14 amino acids. Trimming took 7 bases from V and 4 from J; bases not matched to a gene: 7. Per germline, CDR1 MDHEN and CDR2 SYDVKM. The cohort comprised adults aged roughly 18 to 95 years residing in about 25 US areas. The sample consisted of PBMCs or T cells enriched from blood (not recorded which). The gene calls are TRBV28 and TRBJ2-5; 9 bases align to TRBD2. This TCR derives from a woman in her 40s who had recovered from COVID-19. The CDR3 spells CASNVAGAAETQYF. The CDR3 nucleotides are TGTGCCAGCAACGTAGCGGGAGCGGCAGAGACCCAGTACTTC.